These 25 T cell receptor beta chains originate from one sample sequenced in a study of T cells in tuberculosis. The repertoire was sequenced with immunoSEQ multiplex PCR; TCRdb's copy has only in-frame clones and lacks some. The table has 85,000 to 100,000 clones, about nine tenths seen once. Cells were sorted from thawed PBMC rested overnight and stained with GMM-loaded CD1B tetramer, viability dye and anti-CD3. The CD1B tetramers carried C32 glucose monomycolate purified from Rhodococcus equi. Material: CD1b-GMM tetramer-negative cells sorted from PBMCs. These receptors were taken from an adult woman with latent tuberculosis.

V and J are TRBV19 and TRBJ2-7; 7 bases are shared with TRBD1. V lost 5 bases to trimming and J lost 0 bases; unmatched junction nucleotides: 7. Germline assignment: CDR1 LNHDA and CDR2 SQIVND (reference sequence). This CDR3 comprises 15 residues. The CDR3 bases are TGTGCCAGTAGTCCCGGGACAGACAGCTCCTACGAGCAGTACTTC. This encodes CASSPGTDSSYEQYF. The variable domain in full, with the rest retrieved from reference TRBV19 and TRBJ2-7, is DGGITQSPKYLFRKEGQNVTLSCEQNLNHDAMYWYRQDPGQGLRLIYYSQIVNDFQKGDIAEGYSVSREKKESFPLTVTSAQKNPTAFYLCASSPGTDSSYEQYFGPGTRLTVT.

This clone has just one count. The chain uses TRBV19 and TRBJ1-5; D gene unclear. Germline assignment: CDR1 LNHDA and CDR2 SQIVND (reference sequence). This CDR3 spans 15 amino acids. The V and J ends lost 1 base and 4 bases respectively, with 11 bases between them. The CDR3 spells CASSIVRRPNQPQHF. CDR3 sequence (DNA): TGTGCCAGTAGTATAGTTCGGAGGCCGAATCAGCCCCAGCATTTT.

The V gene is TRBV5-1, the J gene TRBJ2-3, with 11 bases identical to TRBD2. V lost 5 bases and J lost 2; bases outside the gene matches: 10. Germline V gene lookup returns CDR1 SGHRS and CDR2 YFSETQ. The CDR3 runs to 17 residues. CDR3 sequence: CASRPLAGGLNTDTQYF. The CDR3 DNA follows: TGCGCCAGCAGGCCTCTAGCGGGGGGCCTTAACACAGATACGCAGTATTTT.

This chain uses TRBV9 with TRBJ2-5; TRBD2 agrees at 9 bases. The ends lost 2 bases at V and 5 bases at J; junction bases unmatched: 7. Per germline, CDR1 SGDLS and CDR2 YYNGEE. The CDR3 loop spans 15 amino acids. CDR3 nucleotide sequence: TGTGCCAGCAGCGTCGGCGGGGGGGCGGTGGAGACCCAGTACTTC. Its protein is CASSVGGGAVETQYF.

As DNA, the CDR3 is TGTGCCTGGAGTTTCACTAGGACAGTTGCGATGTATGGCTACACCTTC. It specifies CAWSFTRTVAMYGYTF. The rearrangement uses TRBV30 and TRBJ1-2; tentatively, D is TRBD1 (6 bases). The CDR3 covers 16 residues. With 2 bases removed from V and 5 bases from J, the gap between germline ends came to 21 bases. Germline assignment: CDR1 GTSNPN and CDR2 SVGIG (reference sequence).

Comment on this clone: Its ends do not fully match the called genes, so a read error is possible. The CDR3 is CASSPGGSAGELFF. The CDR3 nucleotides read TGTGCTAGCAGTCCCGGGGGGTCCGCCGGGGAGCTGTTTTTT. V and J are TRBV7-7 and TRBJ2-2, with 7 positions matching TRBD2. Germline CDR1 reads SSHAT; CDR2 reads FNYEAQ (reference sequence). This CDR3 region has 14 residues.

The chain links TRBV9 to TRBJ1-2; 8 nucleotides match TRBD1. V trimming: 3 bases; J trimming: 4 bases; junction bases outside the gene matches: 5. The CDR3 runs 14 residues. Germline lookup yields CDR1 SGDLS and CDR2 YYNGEE. Written as DNA, the CDR3 is TGTGCCAGCAGCGACACCGGGACAGGCTATGGCTACACCTTC. Amino acid sequence: CASSDTGTGYGYTF.

The rearrangement uses TRBV5-1 and TRBJ2-7; 12 positions match TRBD2. The germline V gene has CDR1 SGHRS and CDR2 YFSETQ. The CDR3 is 14 amino acids. Losses at the gene ends were 4 bases for V and 3 bases for J; bases not matched to a gene: 2. CDR3 amino acids: CASSRLAGVYEQYV. The CDR3 coding sequence is TGCGCCAGCAGCAGACTAGCGGGGGTCTACGAGCAGTACGTC.

This chain links TRBV7-2 with TRBJ2-3, with 9 bases identical to TRBD2. This CDR3 is 17 amino acids long. Trimming removed 0 bases from V and 1 base from J; junction bases left unmatched: 5. CDR1 is SGHTA, CDR2 FQGNSA, per germline. The CDR3 nucleotides read TGTGCCAGCAGCTTAGCGATAATAGCGGGGGGCACAGATACGCAGTATTTT. This sequence encodes CASSLAIIAGGTDTQYF.

The V gene is TRBV19, the J gene TRBJ1-5; tentative D call: TRBD1 (6 bases). Per the germline V gene, CDR1 is LNHDA and CDR2 is SQIVND (reference sequence). This CDR3 region has 17 residues. The V end was cut by 9 bases, the J end by 3 bases, with 24 bases between. The CDR3 here is CASSRGGAGSNNQPQHF. CDR3 DNA: TGTGCCAGCTCAAGGGGGGGGGCTGGGAGTAACAATCAGCCCCAGCATTTT.

Concerning this clone itself: Its ends do not fully match the called genes, so a read error is possible. The V gene is TRBV5-1, the J gene TRBJ1-1; the D gene is possibly TRBD1 (6 bases). The CDR3 length is 14 residues. Germline lookup yields CDR1 SGHRS and CDR2 YFSETQ. CDR3 coding DNA: TGCGCCAGCAGCAAGGGAGTACGGGACACTGAAGCTTCCTTT. It codes for CASSKGVRDTEASF.

The chain has TRBV6-5 and TRBJ2-2; 7 nucleotides agree with TRBD1. This CDR3 has 16 amino acids. The germline CDR1 and CDR2 sequences are MNHEY and SVGAGI. V trimming: 0 bases; J trimming: 5 bases; junction bases outside the gene matches: 6. The CDR3 here is CASSYSRLTGTGELFF. The CDR3 bases are TGTGCCAGCAGTTACTCGAGATTGACAGGGACCGGGGAGCTGTTTTTT.

The chain combines TRBV6-6 with TRBJ2-7, with D unresolved. V gave up 2 bases and J gave up 2 bases, with 16 bases separating them. CDR3 length: 16 amino acids. Germline V lookup: CDR1 MNHNY, CDR2 SVGAGI (reference sequence). The CDR3 nucleotides are TGTGCCAGCAGTTACGAAAAAATTCAGGTTACCTACGAGCAGTACTTC. Encoded protein: CASSYEKIQVTYEQYF.

This clone was recorded only once. The rearrangement uses TRBV19 and TRBJ1-1; D call uncertain. This CDR3 contains 12 residues. CDR1 and CDR2 (germline): LNHDA, SQIVND (reference sequence). Trimming stripped 3 bases from V and 1 base from J, with 3 bases between. CDR3 in DNA: TGTGCCAGTAGTATCTCGAACACTGAAGCTTTCTTT. Translation: CASSISNTEAFF.

This sequence joins TRBV14 and TRBJ2-1, with 12 bases matching TRBD2. V shed 4 bases, J shed 5 bases, and the junction held 9 bases outside the gene matches. CDR1 is SGHDN, CDR2 FVKESK, per germline. The CDR3 totals 17 residues. CDR3 residues: CASSLRRTSGMDNEQFF. In DNA, the CDR3 is TGTGCCAGCAGCCTTAGGAGGACTAGCGGGATGGACAATGAGCAGTTCTTC.

This chain connects TRBV7-6 to TRBJ1-5, with D perhaps matching TRBD1 (5 bases). This CDR3 comprises 14 residues. The V gene lost 2 bases and the J gene lost 3 bases, with 8 bases spanning the gap. CDR1 is SGHVS and CDR2 is FNYEAQ in the germline V gene. DNA of the CDR3: TGTGCCAGCAGCTTAACAGGAGTCAATCAGCCCCAGCATTTT. Translation gives CASSLTGVNQPQHF.

The V and J genes are TRBV2 and TRBJ2-5, with 9 bases fitting TRBD2. CDR3 size: 16 residues. Unmatched junction bases numbered 9, after V lost 3 bases and J lost 4 bases. CDR1 is SNHLY and CDR2 is FYNNEI in the germline V gene. The CDR3 nucleotides read TGTGCCAGCAGTGATGGGGCGGGGGGGCCAGGAGAGACCCAGTACTTC. Translating it yields CASSDGAGGPGETQYF.

The rearrangement links TRBV7-2 to TRBJ2-2, with 8 bases identical to TRBD2. Germline loops: CDR1 SGHTA, CDR2 FQGNSA. Unmatched junction bases numbered 12, after V lost 6 bases and J lost 6 bases. The CDR3 spans 16 residues. The CDR3 DNA sequence: TGTGCCAGCAGTTTTAACGCTCCGCGGGGGGCCGGGGAGCTGTTTTTT. Protein product: CASSFNAPRGAGELFF. The complete variable domain, with remaining parts taken from reference TRBV7-2 and TRBJ2-2, reads GAGVSQSPSNKVTEKGKDVELRCDPISGHTALYWYRQSLGQGLEFLIYFQGNSAPDKSGLPSDRFSAERTGGSVSTLTIQRTQQEDSAVYLCASSFNAPRGAGELFFGEGSRLTVL.

V and J are TRBV19 and TRBJ2-2, with 7 bases that match TRBD2. The length of the CDR3 is 15 residues. The V and J ends lost 4 bases and 2 bases, in that order; junction bases with no gene match: 4. Germline CDR1 LNHDA, CDR2 SQIVND (reference sequence). The CDR3 nucleotides are TGTGCCAGTAGTAAAAGCGGGGTTAACACCGGGGAGCTGTTTTTT. Protein: CASSKSGVNTGELFF.

V usage is TRBV5-1 and J usage is TRBJ1-2; 7 bases map to TRBD1. The V segment lost 0 bases and the J segment 5 bases; nucleotides outside the gene matches: 13. There are 17 residues in the CDR3. CDR1 SGHRS and CDR2 YFSETQ come from the germline V gene. The CDR3 DNA sequence: TGCGCCAGCAGCTTGGCCTCGACCCGGACAGGTCTTTATGGCTACACCTTC. It is translated as CASSLASTRTGLYGYTF.

In DNA, the CDR3 is TGTGCCAGCAGTGAGGTGGCGGCAAACACTGAAGCTTTCTTT. It specifies CASSEVAANTEAFF. The J gene is TRBJ1-1, the V gene TRBV6-4; D remains ambiguous. Per germline, CDR1 MRHNA and CDR2 SNTAGT. Trimming cost V 3 bases and J 2 bases, with 10 bases left between them. This CDR3 is 14 amino acids long.

The V and J genes are TRBV7-6 and TRBJ2-1; 9 bases are shared with TRBD2. From germline, CDR1 is SGHVS and CDR2 FNYEAQ. The V and J ends lost 2 bases and 2 bases, in that order; junction bases with no gene match: 7. The CDR3 runs to 17 residues. The CDR3 bases are TGTGCCAGCAGCTTACTTAGCGGGGGTAGGGCCTACAATGAGCAGTTCTTC. Amino acids: CASSLLSGGRAYNEQFF.

This chain links TRBV27 with TRBJ2-6, with unresolved D. The CDR3 extends over 14 amino acids. V lost 4 bases and J 2 bases, leaving 6 bases between the germline ends. CDR1 and CDR2 from the germline V gene are MNHEY and SMNVEV (reference sequence). CDR3 sequence reads: CASSSAAGANVLTF. The CDR3 nucleotides are TGTGCCAGCAGTTCCGCAGCTGGGGCCAACGTCCTGACTTTC.

This chain joins TRBV7-2 and TRBJ2-5; D is possibly TRBD1 (5 bases). The V gene lost 0 bases and the J gene lost 1 base, with 9 bases spanning the gap. Germline CDR1 reads SGHTA; CDR2 reads FQGNSA. This CDR3 is 15 amino acids long. This CDR3 reads CASSLAQGFQETQYF. The CDR3 DNA reads as TGTGCCAGCAGCTTAGCCCAGGGTTTCCAAGAGACCCAGTACTTC.

The V gene is TRBV15, the J gene TRBJ2-1; 8 bases agree with TRBD2. The CDR3 spans 17 residues. V lost 0 bases to trimming and J lost 4 bases; unmatched junction nucleotides: 8. Germline lookup yields CDR1 LNHNV and CDR2 YYDKDF (reference sequence). In DNA form, the CDR3 reads TGTGCCACCAGCAGAGAGGTGGCGGGGGGAAGATACAATGAGCAGTTCTTC. This sequence encodes CATSREVAGGRYNEQFF.